The 18 T cell receptor beta chains given below trace back to one sample, sequenced in a study. One entry per CDR3 protein results from TCRdb running MiXCR on the RT-PCR reads. The sample has more than 600,000 distinct CDR3 sequences, around 14% seen once. What was sequenced was memory CD4+ T cells from blood. These receptors were obtained from a female donor in good health, serving as a healthy control.

This clonotype has only a few counts. V is TRBV20-1 and J is TRBJ1-2; the D gene is possibly TRBD1 (6 bases). V lost 5 bases and J 6 bases, leaving 16 bases between the germline ends. CDR3 size: 13 residues. Germline CDR1 DFQATT, CDR2 SNEGSKA (reference sequence). The DNA of the CDR3 is TGCAGTGCTCCCCGGACAGCGATAAATGGCTACACCTTC. It specifies CSAPRTAINGYTF.

This chain connects TRBV28 to TRBJ2-5, with TRBD1 matching over 8 bases. This CDR3 is built from 13 residues. Germline V gene lookup returns CDR1 MDHEN and CDR2 SYDVKM. V was pared by 10 bases and J by 5 bases, with 9 bases of the junction left unmatched. The CDR3 loop is CATTLQGVETQYF. In DNA, the CDR3 is TGTGCCACCACGCTACAGGGGGTTGAGACCCAGTACTTC.

The table lists this clonotype with a few counts. This chain connects TRBV6-2 or TRBV6-3 to TRBJ2-7, with D tentatively TRBD1 (5 bases). The ends were cut back, 5 bases at V and 0 bases at J, with 8 bases in the middle. Germline V CDR1 and CDR2: MNHEY, SVGEGT. This CDR3 has 13 amino acids. CDR3 loop: CASSQQDSYEQYF. CDR3 sequence (DNA): TGTGCCAGCAGTCAACAGGACTCCTACGAGCAGTACTTC.

This clonotype came up many times. This sequence joins TRBV6-5 and TRBJ1-3; 8 nucleotides align to TRBD1. The germline CDR1 and CDR2 sequences are MNHEY and SVGAGI. The CDR3 runs to 16 residues. V dropped 5 bases and J dropped 0; count of bases not matched to a gene: 6. The CDR3 DNA follows: TGTGCCAGCAGTCCCGGGACAGGCCTCTCTGGAAACACCATATATTTT. Protein product: CASSPGTGLSGNTIYF.

This clonotype was seen many times. The V call is TRBV10-3, the J call TRBJ2-1; 7 nucleotides line up with TRBD2. V shed 6 bases and J 9 bases; nucleotides not matched to a gene: 14. Germline-derived CDR1 and CDR2 are ENHRY and SYGVKD. The CDR3 is 15 residues long. The CDR3 bases are TGTGCCATCAGACCATCCCGGGAGGTTAGTAGTGAGCAGTTCTTC. This sequence encodes CAIRPSREVSSEQFF.

J is TRBJ2-1 and V is TRBV6-2 or TRBV6-3, with 11 bases lining up with TRBD2. CDR1 is MNHEY, CDR2 SVGEGT, per germline. The J segment lost 9 bases and the V segment lost 7 bases, leaving 11 bases of the junction unmatched. The CDR3 sequence is 15 residues long. The CDR3 nucleotides are TGTGCCAGCAAAAATCCTAGCGGGGGGACTAGTGAGCAGTTCTTC. Translated, it gives CASKNPSGGTSEQFF.

The V and J genes are TRBV12-3 or TRBV12-4 and TRBJ2-3; D may be TRBD1 (5 bases). The CDR3 length is 16 residues. With 6 bases removed from V and 3 bases from J, the gap between germline ends came to 19 bases. The CDR3 loop is CASRSGRARWTDTQYF. As DNA, the CDR3 is TGTGCCAGCAGATCTGGCAGGGCTCGTTGGACAGATACGCAGTATTTT.

This clonotype was counted at least ten times. The chain carries TRBV6-5 and TRBJ2-7; perhaps TRBD1 as D (6 bases). The CDR3 sequence is 11 residues long. Trimming stripped 7 bases from V and 4 bases from J, with 8 bases between. CDR1 is MNHEY and CDR2 is SVGAGI in the germline V gene. The DNA for the CDR3 is TGTGCCAGCAATCAGGGGTACGAGCAGTACTTC. Protein product: CASNQGYEQYF.

This clonotype was counted many times. V gene TRBV5-1 combines with J gene TRBJ2-3, with D perhaps matching TRBD2 (5 bases). CDR1 SGHRS and CDR2 YFSETQ come from the germline V gene. The CDR3 runs to 13 residues. V dropped 4 bases and J dropped 6 bases, with 12 bases sitting between them. The CDR3 bases are TGCGCCAGCAGCCTTCCTGGCGGGGATACGCAGTATTTT. Protein sequence: CASSLPGGDTQYF.

Ten or more counts support this clonotype. The chain combines TRBV5-1 with TRBJ2-7; unclear D gene. Trimming took off 4 bases at V and 3 bases at J, with 17 bases between the two ends. From germline, CDR1 is SGHRS and CDR2 YFSETQ. This CDR3 is 15 amino acids long. As DNA, the CDR3 is TGCGCCAGCAGCCCCGGGTCCCCCTCCAACTACGAGCAGTACTTC. It is translated as CASSPGSPSNYEQYF.

This chain uses TRBV12-3 or TRBV12-4 with TRBJ1-2, with D possibly matching TRBD1 (6 bases). V was clipped by 2 bases and J by 4 bases, with 14 bases between them. This CDR3 contains 15 residues. The CDR3 region has the DNA TGTGCCAGCAGTTTATGGGGGCTCATCCCCTATGGCTACACCTTC. Its translation is CASSLWGLIPYGYTF.

J is TRBJ2-7 and V is TRBV4-2; a possible D gene is TRBD1 (6 bases). The CDR3 is made up of 14 amino acids. From germline, CDR1 is LGHNA and CDR2 YNFKEQ. The V and J ends lost 5 bases and 7 bases respectively, with 18 bases between them. CDR3 region: CASSLPQGTGEQYF. The CDR3 DNA follows: TGTGCCAGCAGCTTACCACAGGGCACGGGGGAGCAGTACTTC.

Ten or more counts support this clonotype. The V call is TRBV6-5, the J call TRBJ1-5; TRBD1 is a possible D gene (5 bases). V lost 2 bases and J 4 bases, leaving 9 bases between the germline ends. This CDR3 is 14 amino acids long. Germline CDR1 and CDR2: MNHEY and SVGAGI. The CDR3, as DNA: TGTGCCAGCAGTTACGGGGGAACAAATCAGCCCCAGCATTTT. Translated, it gives CASSYGGTNQPQHF.

The chain has TRBV7-3 and TRBJ1-1; a weak D match, TRBD1 (6 bases). Germline CDR1 and CDR2: SGHTA and FQGTGA. The CDR3 is 13 residues long. Trimming removed 5 bases at V and 5 bases at J, with 12 bases between. CDR3 protein: CASSTNRETEAFF. CDR3 sequence (DNA): TGTGCCAGCAGCACCAACAGGGAAACTGAAGCTTTCTTT.

This clonotype has ten or more counts. The rearrangement links TRBV6-5 to TRBJ1-6; TRBD1 matches 11 bases. The V segment lost 0 bases and the J segment 10 bases; nucleotides outside the gene matches: 2. Germline V gene data show CDR1 as MNHEY and CDR2 as SVGAGI. This CDR3 spans 15 amino acids. The CDR3 region has the DNA TGTGCCAGCAGTTACTCGGACAGGGGGCGGTCACCCCTCCACTTT. Its protein product is CASSYSDRGRSPLHF.

This clonotype was seen a few times. The V and J genes are TRBV6-1 and TRBJ2-1, with D tentatively TRBD1 (6 bases). The CDR3 has 13 amino acids. CDR1 is MNHNS and CDR2 is SASEGT in the germline V gene. V lost 6 bases, J lost 1 base, and 7 bases lay in between. CDR3 bases: TGTGCCAGCAGGGACAGATCCTACAATGAGCAGTTCTTC. As protein: CASRDRSYNEQFF.

V is TRBV12-3 or TRBV12-4 and J is TRBJ1-1; D is perhaps TRBD1 (5 bases). The CDR3 has 14 residues. Trimming removed 2 bases from V and 8 bases from J, with 15 bases in between. CDR3 nucleotides: TGTGCCAGCAGTTTATACATGGGGGTCGAAGAAGCTTTCTTT. This gives the protein CASSLYMGVEEAFF.

This clonotype was seen ten or more times. The chain couples TRBV5-5 to TRBJ1-1; D unresolved. This CDR3 has 13 residues. Trimming cost V 4 bases and J 0 bases, with 7 bases left between them. CDR1 and CDR2 from the germline V gene are SGHKS and YYEKEE (reference sequence). CDR3 residues: CASSPNLNTEAFF. In DNA form, the CDR3 reads TGTGCCAGCAGCCCTAACCTGAACACTGAAGCTTTCTTT.